These T cell receptor beta chains were read from a single sample in a study of response to subunit inactivated influenza vaccine. One entry per CDR3 protein, called by TCRdb with MiXCR from the RT-PCR reads. The sample has around 530,000 distinct CDR3 sequences; roughly 12% are singletons. Sequenced material: PBMCs from blood, taken on the day of vaccination. These receptors were obtained from a man in his fifties who received an inactivated influenza vaccine. CDR3s include the opening cysteine and the closing phenylalanine or tryptophan. A D gene is named only where the DNA matches it firmly. Clone size is shown for a subset of rows, as once, few, many or a class of expanded clone.

CDR3	DNA	size	V	J	D
CASSLAIGREEAKNIQYF	TGCGCCAGCAGCTTGGCGATTGGCAGGGAGGAGGCCAAAAACATTCAGTACTTC	NA	TRBV5-1	TRBJ2-4	NA
CASSMTGVNYGYTF	TGTGCCAGCAGTATGACAGGGGTCAACTATGGCTACACCTTC	NA	TRBV12-3/TRBV12-4	TRBJ1-2	TRBD1
CSVDSGNTQYF	TGCAGCGTTGATAGCGGAAATACGCAGTATTTT	NA	TRBV29-1	TRBJ2-3	NA
CASSPKGETGMGAGELFF	TGTGCCAGCAGCCCAAAAGGGGAGACAGGCATGGGGGCCGGGGAGCTGTTTTTT	few	TRBV11-2	TRBJ2-2	NA
CASSISQGVNNEQFF	TGTGCCAGCTCAATTTCCCAGGGGGTAAATAATGAGCAGTTCTTC	many	TRBV18	TRBJ2-1	TRBD1
CASTPGGNNEQFF	TGTGCCAGCACTCCTGGGGGTAACAATGAGCAGTTCTTC	many	TRBV27	TRBJ2-1	NA
CASSQSFSGSSYNEQFF	TGCGCCAGCAGCCAATCGTTTAGCGGGAGCTCCTACAATGAGCAGTTCTTC	many	TRBV4-3	TRBJ2-1	TRBD2
CAWSARGNQETQYF	TGTGCCTGGAGTGCGCGGGGCAACCAAGAGACCCAGTACTTC	few	TRBV30	TRBJ2-5	NA
CASSFEAQVKDTQYF	TGTGCCAGCAGCTTTGAGGCACAGGTCAAAGATACGCAGTATTTT	NA	TRBV5-6	TRBJ2-3	NA
CASSLIEAFF	TGTGCCAGCAGTTTGATTGAAGCTTTCTTT	few	TRBV12-3/TRBV12-4	TRBJ1-1	NA
CASSLAPGVLAVRTDTQYF	TGTGCCAGCAGCTTAGCGCCCGGTGTACTAGCGGTGCGGACAGATACGCAGTATTTT	once	TRBV7-2	TRBJ2-3	TRBD2
CASSPPPGTGGIRYTEAFF	TGTGCCAGCAGCCCACCCCCCGGGACAGGGGGCATTAGGTACACTGAAGCTTTCTTT	few	TRBV14	TRBJ1-1	TRBD1
CASSLLGISYEQYF	TGTGCCAGCAGCTTACTGGGGATCAGCTACGAGCAGTACTTC	NA	TRBV7-2	TRBJ2-7	NA
CASSLYNLQETQYF	TGTGCCAGCAGCTTATATAATCTCCAAGAGACCCAGTACTTC	many	TRBV7-9	TRBJ2-5	NA
CSARDPQNQPQHF	TGCAGTGCTAGAGATCCACAGAATCAGCCCCAGCATTTT	few	TRBV20-1	TRBJ1-5	NA
CSARRSRAGNQPQHF	TGCAGTGCTAGAAGGTCCAGGGCTGGCAATCAGCCCCAGCATTTT	few	TRBV20-1	TRBJ1-5	NA
CASSAAHRDRVRYEQYF	TGTGCCAGCAGCGCCGCGCACCGGGACAGGGTACGGTACGAGCAGTACTTC	few	TRBV7-9	TRBJ2-7	TRBD1
CASSRDQSTDTQYF	TGCGCCAGCAGCCGGGACCAAAGCACAGATACGCAGTATTTT	NA	TRBV5-1	TRBJ2-3	NA
CASSGVLDTQYF	TGCGCCAGCAGCGGGGTCTTAGATACGCAGTATTTT	many	TRBV5-1	TRBJ2-3	NA
CASSVAGRKSSTDTQYF	TGTGCCAGCAGCGTAGCGGGGAGAAAATCTAGCACAGATACGCAGTATTTT	few	TRBV9	TRBJ2-3	NA
CSARLSLAGVADTQYF	TGCAGTGCTAGATTGTCGCTAGCGGGAGTGGCAGATACGCAGTATTTT	few	TRBV20-1	TRBJ2-3	TRBD2
CATSRDLKYNEQFF	TGTGCCACCAGCAGAGATTTGAAGTACAATGAGCAGTTCTTC	NA	TRBV15	TRBJ2-1	NA
CASRPASGSYEQYF	TGTGCCAGCAGACCCGCCAGCGGGAGTTACGAGCAGTACTTC	few	TRBV25-1	TRBJ2-7	TRBD2
CASRRGQGSNQPQHF	TGTGCCAGCAGACGGGGACAAGGCAGCAATCAGCCCCAGCATTTT	few	TRBV27	TRBJ1-5	NA
CASSFNRDGVWGYTF	TGTGCCAGCAGCTTCAACAGGGATGGTGTGTGGGGCTACACCTTC	many	TRBV11-2	TRBJ1-2	NA
CASSLDYRGGHEKLFF	TGTGCCAGCAGTCTTGACTACAGAGGAGGTCATGAAAAACTGTTTTTT	few	TRBV6-4	TRBJ1-4	NA
CASSEGRSNEKLFF	TGTGCCAGCAGCGAGGGCAGATCTAATGAAAAACTGTTTTTT	NA	TRBV6-1	TRBJ1-4	NA
CASSQRGGIGEQYF	TGTGCCAGCAGCCAAAGGGGAGGGATCGGCGAGCAGTACTTC	NA	TRBV3-1	TRBJ2-7	TRBD2
CASSLPGRGSREQYF	TGTGCCAGCAGTTTACCGGGACGAGGATCTCGCGAGCAGTACTTC	NA	TRBV12-3/TRBV12-4	TRBJ2-7	NA
CASSQDRTSGSYNEQFF	TGCGCCAGCAGCCAAGACCGGACTAGCGGGAGTTACAATGAGCAGTTCTTC	few	TRBV4-3	TRBJ2-1	TRBD2
CSARPTTRTGNTIYF	TGCAGTGCTAGACCGACGACCCGGACAGGAAACACCATATATTTT	few	TRBV20-1	TRBJ1-3	NA
CASSLRTTTDTQYF	TGTGCCAGCAGCTTACGGACTACCACAGATACGCAGTATTTT	few	TRBV7-3	TRBJ2-3	NA
CASSVALGQSSGANVLTF	TGTGCCAGCAGCGTAGCGTTGGGCCAAAGCTCTGGGGCCAACGTCCTGACTTTC	few	TRBV9	TRBJ2-6	NA
CASRGPSRNEQFF	TGTGCCAGCAGGGGACCTAGTCGCAATGAGCAGTTCTTC	NA	TRBV6-6	TRBJ2-1	NA
CSGTTGPMNTEAFF	TGCAGTGGCACGACAGGGCCCATGAACACTGAAGCTTTCTTT	many	TRBV20-1	TRBJ1-1	TRBD1
CAISEKGGEETQYF	TGTGCCATCAGTGAAAAGGGGGGCGAAGAGACCCAGTACTTC	NA	TRBV10-3	TRBJ2-5	NA
CSASEGHGNQPQHF	TGCAGTGCTAGCGAGGGGCATGGCAATCAGCCCCAGCATTTT	NA	TRBV20-1	TRBJ1-5	NA
CASSLEAAASSYEQYF	TGCGCCAGCAGCTTGGAGGCGGCCGCGAGCTCCTACGAGCAGTACTTC	many	TRBV5-1	TRBJ2-7	NA
CASSPFERVGPEAFF	TGTGCCAGCTCACCTTTCGAGCGAGTTGGGCCCGAAGCTTTCTTT	many	TRBV18	TRBJ1-1	NA
CASSLVGGSTGELFF	TGTGCCAGCAGCTTAGTTGGGGGGTCCACCGGGGAGCTGTTTTTT	NA	TRBV7-2	TRBJ2-2	NA
CASSLSTASYEQYF	TGTGCCAGCAGTTTATCGACAGCGTCCTACGAGCAGTACTTC	NA	TRBV28	TRBJ2-7	NA
CASSLAGTSLFNEQFF	TGTGCCAGCAGCTTAGCCGGGACTAGTCTCTTCAATGAGCAGTTCTTC	few	TRBV11-2	TRBJ2-1	TRBD2
CASSSLTSVLPRGTDTQYF	TGTGCCAGCAGCAGTCTGACTAGCGTATTACCTCGAGGCACAGATACGCAGTATTTT	NA	TRBV27	TRBJ2-3	TRBD2
CSAAFGRSTSKAYEQYF	TGCAGTGCTGCCTTCGGTCGGAGTACATCAAAGGCCTACGAGCAGTACTTC	many	TRBV20-1	TRBJ2-7	NA
CASSLISSGNTIYF	TGTGCCAGCAGTTTAATAAGCTCTGGAAACACCATATATTTT	few	TRBV12-3/TRBV12-4	TRBJ1-3	NA
CASSYTSGQETQYF	TGTGCCAGCAGTTACACTAGCGGACAAGAGACCCAGTACTTC	few	TRBV6-2/TRBV6-3	TRBJ2-5	TRBD2
CAWSVFGTGAYEQYF	TGTGCCTGGAGTGTATTTGGGACAGGGGCCTACGAGCAGTACTTC	few	TRBV30	TRBJ2-7	TRBD1
CASNSFDRYEQFF	TGTGCCAGCAATAGCTTTGATCGGTATGAGCAGTTCTTC	many	TRBV5-6	TRBJ2-1	NA
CASSDAGLEQFF	TGTGCCAGCAGCGACGCCGGGCTCGAGCAGTTCTTC	few	TRBV7-9	TRBJ2-1	NA
CSARRGGTSGTNEQFF	TGCAGTGCTCGCAGAGGGGGGACTAGCGGGACAAATGAGCAGTTCTTC	NA	TRBV20-1	TRBJ2-1	TRBD2
CASSFYQGDQPQHF	TGTGCCAGCAGCTTCTACCAGGGAGATCAGCCCCAGCATTTT	once	TRBV7-2	TRBJ1-5	NA
CASSQPKTSGGPSTGELFF	TGCGCCAGCAGCCAACCAAAGACTAGCGGGGGGCCAAGCACCGGGGAGCTGTTTTTT	few	TRBV4-1	TRBJ2-2	TRBD2
CSVGTSGETQYF	TGCAGCGTTGGAACTAGCGGAGAGACCCAGTACTTC	NA	TRBV29-1	TRBJ2-5	TRBD2
CASSRGAIYGYTF	TGTGCCAGCAGCCGGGGCGCCATCTATGGCTACACCTTC	many	TRBV3-1	TRBJ1-2	NA